The rows below give T cell receptor beta chains drawn from one sample of a study of T cells after yellow fever vaccination. TCRdb reanalysed the 5' RACE reads using MiXCR and keeps one entry per CDR3 protein. The top ten hold under 0.85% of the sample, which has under 150,000 distinct CDR3 sequences, 7.7% seen once. This sample comprised CD4+ T cells sorted from PBMCs, obtained 5 days after the yellow fever booster vaccination. The receptors were gathered from a man aged 25-45 years who received the YFV17D yellow fever vaccine. CDR3s include the opening cysteine and the closing phenylalanine or tryptophan. Fields, in order: J gene, D gene, CDR3 length, V gene, clone size, CDR3 protein, CDR3 DNA. D genes are given only for firm matches. Clone sizes are given selectively: once, few, many, or a class where the clone is expanded.

>TRBJ1-1|-|13|TRBV12-3/TRBV12-4|many
CASSFESNTEAFF
TGTGCCAGCAGTTTTGAATCGAACACTGAAGCTTTCTTT
>TRBJ2-1|TRBD2|16|TRBV20-1|few
CSARHGLASSYNEQFF
TGCAGTGCTAGACACGGACTAGCTTCCTCCTACAATGAGCAGTTCTTC
>TRBJ2-2|TRBD1|13|TRBV19|many
CASSTTGGGELFF
TGTGCCAGTAGTACCACAGGGGGCGGGGAGCTGTTTTTT
>TRBJ2-1|-|13|TRBV7-3|many
CASSLIHYNEQFF
TGTGCCAGCAGCTTAATACATTACAATGAGCAGTTCTTC
>TRBJ2-5|-|15|TRBV19|many
CASSIQVGRGETQYF
TGTGCCAGTAGTATCCAGGTGGGTCGTGGGGAGACCCAGTACTTC
>TRBJ2-3|TRBD1|15|TRBV28|few
CASSTGALGTDTQYF
TGTGCCAGCAGCACAGGGGCCCTAGGCACAGATACGCAGTATTTT
>TRBJ1-5|-|15|TRBV20-1|few
CSARGAGQNNQPQHF
TGCAGTGCTAGAGGAGCAGGACAGAACAATCAGCCCCAGCATTTT
>TRBJ2-3|-|13|TRBV12-3/TRBV12-4|-
CASSPSGVDTQYF
TGTGCCAGCAGTCCCTCGGGAGTAGATACGCAGTATTTT
>TRBJ2-3|TRBD2|15|TRBV2|many
CASTSRGGSEDTQYF
TGTGCCAGCACCTCCCGGGGCGGGAGTGAGGATACGCAGTATTTT
>TRBJ2-7|TRBD2|12|TRBV25-1|many
CASSQTSGEQYF
TGTGCCAGCAGTCAAACTAGCGGCGAGCAGTACTTC
>TRBJ2-3|TRBD2|16|TRBV7-2|-
CASSLNGRAEGGTQYF
TGTGCCAGCAGCTTAAACGGGAGGGCCGAGGGGGGTACGCAGTATTTT